This T cell receptor beta chain was found in a study of blood T cells in healthy people across ages. Germline V gives CDR1 SEHNR, CDR2 FQNEAQ (reference sequence). V lost 3 bases, J lost 3 bases, and 12 bases lay in between. The CDR3 extends over 15 amino acids. Together with a sample-barcoded 5' primer, a J-beta primer mix was included in a second PCR lasting about 6 to 11 cycles. TCRdb passed the 5' RACE reads through MiXCR, listing each CDR3 protein once. The sample holds around 1,600,000 distinct CDR3 sequences, approximately 42% seen once. This TCR was sampled from a woman in her late teens or twenties in good health. The J gene is TRBJ2-1, the V gene TRBV7-9; D is ambiguous. Sequencing used blood. CDR3 nucleotides: TGTGCCAGCAGCTTTCTATGGCGGAGCTACAATGAGCAGTTCTTC. The encoded protein is CASSFLWRSYNEQFF.